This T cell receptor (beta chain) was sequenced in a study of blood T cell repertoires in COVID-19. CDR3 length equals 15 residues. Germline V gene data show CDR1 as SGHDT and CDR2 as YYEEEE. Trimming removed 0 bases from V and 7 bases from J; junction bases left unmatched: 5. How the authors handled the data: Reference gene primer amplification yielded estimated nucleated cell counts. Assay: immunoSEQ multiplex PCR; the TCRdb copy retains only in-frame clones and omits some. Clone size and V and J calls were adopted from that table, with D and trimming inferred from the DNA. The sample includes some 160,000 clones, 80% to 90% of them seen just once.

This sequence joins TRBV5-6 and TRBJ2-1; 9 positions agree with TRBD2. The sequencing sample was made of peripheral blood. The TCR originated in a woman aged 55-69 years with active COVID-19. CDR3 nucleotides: TGTGCCAGCAGCTTGGCTGGACTAGCGAGGAATGAGCAGTTCTTC. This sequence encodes CASSLAGLARNEQFF.